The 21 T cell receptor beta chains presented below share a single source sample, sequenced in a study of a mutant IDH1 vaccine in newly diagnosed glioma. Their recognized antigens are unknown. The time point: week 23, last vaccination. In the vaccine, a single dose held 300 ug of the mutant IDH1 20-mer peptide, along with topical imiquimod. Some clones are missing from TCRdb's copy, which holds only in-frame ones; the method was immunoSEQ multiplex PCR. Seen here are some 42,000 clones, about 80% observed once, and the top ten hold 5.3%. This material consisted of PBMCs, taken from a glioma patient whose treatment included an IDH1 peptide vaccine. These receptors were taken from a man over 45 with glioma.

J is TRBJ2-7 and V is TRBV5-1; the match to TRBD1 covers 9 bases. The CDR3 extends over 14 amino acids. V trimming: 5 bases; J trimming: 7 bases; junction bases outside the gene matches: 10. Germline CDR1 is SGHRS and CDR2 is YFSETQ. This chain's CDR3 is CASRTDRGFLEQYF. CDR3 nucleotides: TGCGCCAGCAGGACGGACAGGGGTTTCCTGGAGCAGTACTTC.

The CDR3 region has the DNA TGTGCCAGCAGCTTGCGGTTTCCGAACACCGGGGAGCTGTTTTTT. Its protein is CASSLRFPNTGELFF. This rearrangement joins TRBV5-6 to TRBJ2-2, with no clear D. Germline CDR1 and CDR2: SGHDT and YYEEEE. Trimming pared 1 base from V and 0 bases from J, leaving 7 bases between. CDR3 length equals 15 residues.

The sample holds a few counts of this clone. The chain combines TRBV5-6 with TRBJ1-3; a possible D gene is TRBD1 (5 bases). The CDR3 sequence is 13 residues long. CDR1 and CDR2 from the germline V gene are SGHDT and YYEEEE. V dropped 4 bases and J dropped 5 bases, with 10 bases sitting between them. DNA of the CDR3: TGTGCCAGCAGCATGGGGGGGAGAAACACCATATATTTT. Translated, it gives CASSMGGRNTIYF.

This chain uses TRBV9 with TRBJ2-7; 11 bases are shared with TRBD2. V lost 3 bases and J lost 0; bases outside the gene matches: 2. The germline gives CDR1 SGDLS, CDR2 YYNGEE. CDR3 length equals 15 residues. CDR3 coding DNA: TGTGCCAGCAGCGCTAGCGGGGGGAGCTCCTACGAGCAGTACTTC. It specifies CASSASGGSSYEQYF.

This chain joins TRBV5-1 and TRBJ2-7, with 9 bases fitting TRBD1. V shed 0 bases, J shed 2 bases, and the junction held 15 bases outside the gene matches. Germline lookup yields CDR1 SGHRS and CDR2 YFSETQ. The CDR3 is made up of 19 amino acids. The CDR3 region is CASSLEPRDRVNRAYEQYF. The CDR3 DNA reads TGCGCCAGCAGCTTGGAACCCCGGGACAGGGTAAATCGGGCCTACGAGCAGTACTTC.

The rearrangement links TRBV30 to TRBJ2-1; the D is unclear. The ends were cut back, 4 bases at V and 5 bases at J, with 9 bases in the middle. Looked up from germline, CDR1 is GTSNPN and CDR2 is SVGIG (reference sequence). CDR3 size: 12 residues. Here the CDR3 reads CAWTNHNNEQFF. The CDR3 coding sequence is TGTGCCTGGACCAACCATAACAATGAGCAGTTCTTC.

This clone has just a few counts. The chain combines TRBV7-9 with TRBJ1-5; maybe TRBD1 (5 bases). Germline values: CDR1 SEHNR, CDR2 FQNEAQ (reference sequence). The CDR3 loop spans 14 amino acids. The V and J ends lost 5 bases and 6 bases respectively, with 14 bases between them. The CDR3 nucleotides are TGTGCCAGCAGCCCGACACAGGACGGTCAGCCCCAGCATTTT. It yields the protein CASSPTQDGQPQHF.

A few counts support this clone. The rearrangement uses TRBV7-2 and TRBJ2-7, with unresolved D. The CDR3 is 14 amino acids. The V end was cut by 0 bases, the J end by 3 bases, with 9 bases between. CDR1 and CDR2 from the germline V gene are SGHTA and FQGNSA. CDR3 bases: TGTGCCAGCAGCTTAGCGTGGACCGACTACGAGCAGTACTTC. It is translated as CASSLAWTDYEQYF.

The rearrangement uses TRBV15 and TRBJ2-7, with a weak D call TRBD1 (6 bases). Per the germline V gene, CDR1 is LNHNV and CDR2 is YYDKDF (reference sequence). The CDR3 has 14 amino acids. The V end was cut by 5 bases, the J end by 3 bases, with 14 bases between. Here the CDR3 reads CATSLHRDDYEQYF. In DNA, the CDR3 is TGTGCCACCAGCTTACACAGGGACGACTACGAGCAGTACTTC. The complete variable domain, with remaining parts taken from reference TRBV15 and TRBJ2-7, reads DAMVIQNPRYQVTQFGKPVTLSCSQTLNHNVMYWYQQKSSQAPKLLFHYYDKDFNNEADTPDNFQSRRPNTSFCFLDIRSPGLGDTAMYLCATSLHRDDYEQYFGPGTRLTVT.

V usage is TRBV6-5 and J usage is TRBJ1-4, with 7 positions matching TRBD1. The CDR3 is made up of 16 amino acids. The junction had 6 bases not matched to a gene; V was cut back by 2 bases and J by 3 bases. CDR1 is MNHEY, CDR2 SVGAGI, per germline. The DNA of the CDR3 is TGTGCCAGCAGTTACGGTGACAGGGCCGCTAATGAAAAACTGTTTTTT. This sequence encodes CASSYGDRAANEKLFF.

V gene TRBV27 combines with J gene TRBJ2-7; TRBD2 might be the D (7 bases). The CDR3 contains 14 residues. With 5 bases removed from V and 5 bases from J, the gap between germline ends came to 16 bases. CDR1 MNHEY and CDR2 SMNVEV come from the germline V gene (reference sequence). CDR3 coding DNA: TGTGCCAGCAGTGACGGGGGGCCCCGCAACGAGCAGTACTTC. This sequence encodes CASSDGGPRNEQYF.

The CDR3 region has the DNA TGTGCCAGCAGCCATGGGGGGGGGCAGCGAAACTATGGCTACACCTTC. Protein: CASSHGGGQRNYGYTF. The V and J genes are TRBV5-4 and TRBJ1-2; a weak D match, TRBD1 (6 bases). Germline CDR1 is SGHNT and CDR2 is YYREEE (reference sequence). The CDR3 has 16 residues. V shed 4 bases and J shed 2 bases, with 18 bases lying between them.

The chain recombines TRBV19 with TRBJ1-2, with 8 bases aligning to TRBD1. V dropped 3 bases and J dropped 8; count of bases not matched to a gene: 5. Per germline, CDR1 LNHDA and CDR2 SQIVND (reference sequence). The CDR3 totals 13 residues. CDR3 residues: CASSIRTGRGYTF. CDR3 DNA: TGTGCCAGTAGTATCAGGACAGGGCGAGGCTACACCTTC.

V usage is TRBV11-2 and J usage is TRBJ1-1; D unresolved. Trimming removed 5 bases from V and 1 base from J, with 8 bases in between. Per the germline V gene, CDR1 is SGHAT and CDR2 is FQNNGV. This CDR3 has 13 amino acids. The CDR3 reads CASSSRRNTEAFF. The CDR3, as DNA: TGTGCCAGCAGCAGTCGGAGGAACACTGAAGCTTTCTTT.

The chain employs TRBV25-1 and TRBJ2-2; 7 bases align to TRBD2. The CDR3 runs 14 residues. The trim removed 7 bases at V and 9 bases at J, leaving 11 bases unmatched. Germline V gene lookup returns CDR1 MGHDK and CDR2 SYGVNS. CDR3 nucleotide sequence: TGTGCCAGCAAAGCGAATAGCGGGTACCGGGAGCTGTTTTTT. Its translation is CASKANSGYRELFF.

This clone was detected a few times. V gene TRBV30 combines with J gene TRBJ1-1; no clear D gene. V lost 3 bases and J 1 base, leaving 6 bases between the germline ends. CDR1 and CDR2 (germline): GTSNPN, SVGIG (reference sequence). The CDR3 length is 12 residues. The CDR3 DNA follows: TGTGCCTGGAGGGGAAGGAACACTGAAGCTTTCTTT. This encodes CAWRGRNTEAFF.

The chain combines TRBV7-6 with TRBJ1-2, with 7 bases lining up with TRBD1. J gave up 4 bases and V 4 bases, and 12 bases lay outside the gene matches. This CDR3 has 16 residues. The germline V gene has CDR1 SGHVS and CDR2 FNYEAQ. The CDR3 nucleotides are TGTGCCAGCAGCTCCTCTCTCGACAGGGAAGCCTATGGCTACACCTTC. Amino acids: CASSSSLDREAYGYTF.

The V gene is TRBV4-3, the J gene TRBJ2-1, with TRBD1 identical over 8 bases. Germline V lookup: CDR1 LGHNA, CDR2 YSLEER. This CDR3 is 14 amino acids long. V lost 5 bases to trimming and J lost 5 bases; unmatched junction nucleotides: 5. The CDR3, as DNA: TGCGCCAGCAGCAACAGGGGGTTGGACAATGAGCAGTTCTTC. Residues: CASSNRGLDNEQFF.

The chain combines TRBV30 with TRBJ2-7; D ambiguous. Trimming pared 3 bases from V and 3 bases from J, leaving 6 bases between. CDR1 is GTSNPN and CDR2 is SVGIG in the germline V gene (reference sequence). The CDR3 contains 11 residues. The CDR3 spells CAWRGNYEQYF. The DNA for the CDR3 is TGTGCCTGGAGAGGCAACTACGAGCAGTACTTC.

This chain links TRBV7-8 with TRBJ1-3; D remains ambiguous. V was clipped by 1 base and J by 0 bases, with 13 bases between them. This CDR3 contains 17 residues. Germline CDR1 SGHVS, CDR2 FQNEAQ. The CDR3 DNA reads TGTGCCAGCAGCTTAGGGCGGAGAGGGTCCTCTGGAAACACCATATATTTT. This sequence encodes CASSLGRRGSSGNTIYF.

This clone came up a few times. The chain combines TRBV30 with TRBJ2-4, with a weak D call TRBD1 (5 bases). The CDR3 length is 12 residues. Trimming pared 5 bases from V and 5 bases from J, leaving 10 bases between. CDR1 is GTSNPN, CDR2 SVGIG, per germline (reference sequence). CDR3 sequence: CAWRKQENIQYF. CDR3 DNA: TGTGCCTGGCGGAAACAGGAAAACATTCAGTACTTC.